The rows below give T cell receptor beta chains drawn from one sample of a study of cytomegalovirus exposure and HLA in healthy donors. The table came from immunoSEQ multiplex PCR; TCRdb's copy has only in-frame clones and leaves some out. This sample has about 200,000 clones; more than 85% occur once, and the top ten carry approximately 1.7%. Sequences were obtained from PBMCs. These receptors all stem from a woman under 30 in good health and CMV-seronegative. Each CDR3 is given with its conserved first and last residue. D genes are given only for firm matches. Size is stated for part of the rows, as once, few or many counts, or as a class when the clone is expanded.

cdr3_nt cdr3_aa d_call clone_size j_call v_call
TGTGCCAGCAGCCATCTGGGCGGGAGGCCTGAAGCTTTCTTT CASSHLGGRPEAFF - - TRBJ1-1 TRBV14
TGTGCCAGCTCACCAGGGGAGTCCCCCGGGGAGCTGTTTTTT CASSPGESPGELFF - - TRBJ2-2 TRBV18
TGTGCCAGCAGTCCGACAGGGGCGTCCTACAATGAGCAGTTCTTC CASSPTGASYNEQFF TRBD1 - TRBJ2-1 TRBV7-9
TGTGCCAGCTCACCTTTGGCGGTGGGAGACGGAAACACCATATATTTT CASSPLAVGDGNTIYF - - TRBJ1-3 TRBV18
TGTGCCAGCAGCTTTGGCCGGGACAGTTCCTACGAGCAGTACTTC CASSFGRDSSYEQYF TRBD1 - TRBJ2-7 TRBV7-9
TGTGCCAGCAGCTTAGCCGGGACAGGGGCCGGGGAGCTGTTTTTT CASSLAGTGAGELFF TRBD1 - TRBJ2-2 TRBV7-9
TGTGCCAGCAGTGACTTCAAGAGCTCTGGAAACACCATATATTTT CASSDFKSSGNTIYF - - TRBJ1-3 TRBV6-4
TGTGCCAGCAGTGGCCCGAGCGGGGGATACTCCTACGAGCAGTACTTC CASSGPSGGYSYEQYF TRBD2 - TRBJ2-7 TRBV2
TGTGCCAGTAGTATAATGGCGGGAGCGCACAATGAGCAGTTCTTC CASSIMAGAHNEQFF TRBD2 - TRBJ2-1 TRBV19
TGTGCCAGCAGCCCAGGGTGGCACACTGAAGCTTTCTTT CASSPGWHTEAFF - - TRBJ1-1 TRBV13
TGTGCCAGCAGCCAACGCCGGGACAATGAGCAGTACTTC CASSQRRDNEQYF - once TRBJ2-7 TRBV6-1
TGTGCCAGCAGCCAAGATCGGAGTCTAGCGGGACCCTACAATGAGCAGTTCTTC CASSQDRSLAGPYNEQFF TRBD2 - TRBJ2-1 TRBV14
TGTGCCAGCAGCTTTGGACAGGGGGTATACTCCTACGAGCAGTACTTC CASSFGQGVYSYEQYF TRBD1 - TRBJ2-7 TRBV28
TGTGCCAGCAGCGTACAGGAGACAGGGTCCGGGACCCAGTACTTC CASSVQETGSGTQYF TRBD1 - TRBJ2-5 TRBV27
TGCAGCGTGTGGGACAGGGAAGGGTACGAGCAGTACTTC CSVWDREGYEQYF TRBD1 - TRBJ2-7 TRBV29-1
TGTGCCATATCAGGGGCCCCGCTGGAAGATACGCAGTATTTT CAISGAPLEDTQYF - - TRBJ2-3 TRBV10-3
TGTGCCAGCAGCCAAGTGGACAGGGGTCAAGAGACCCAGTACTTC CASSQVDRGQETQYF TRBD1 - TRBJ2-5 TRBV14
TGTGCCAGCAGCCAAGATTTTCCCTTCGGGGAGCTGTTTTTT CASSQDFPFGELFF - - TRBJ2-2 TRBV14
TGCGCCAGCAGCCGCGCCGGACAGGGAGTCGAGCAGTACTTC CASSRAGQGVEQYF TRBD1 - TRBJ2-7 TRBV4-3
TGTGCCAGTAAAGGCGGGGGGGACACCGGGGAGCTGTTTTTT CASKGGGDTGELFF TRBD2 few TRBJ2-2 TRBV19
TGTGCCAGCAGCTTATCTGCGGGAACCGGGGAGCTGTTTTTT CASSLSAGTGELFF - - TRBJ2-2 TRBV7-2
TGTGCCAGCAGCTTAGTAGGCAGGGGGCTCCTTAATGAAAAACTGTTTTTT CASSLVGRGLLNEKLFF TRBD1 - TRBJ1-4 TRBV7-2
TGTGCCTGGAGTGGACTGTCCGAGCAGTACTTC CAWSGLSEQYF - - TRBJ2-7 TRBV30
TGTGCCAGCAGCTTAGACTGGACAGTCCACGAGCAGTACTTC CASSLDWTVHEQYF - - TRBJ2-7 TRBV11-2
TGTGCCAGCAGCGGTACGGGGGGCCCCTACGAGCAGTACTTC CASSGTGGPYEQYF - - TRBJ2-7 TRBV5-4
TGTGCCAGCAGCTCGACAGGGAGGTTTGGATCACCCCTCCACTTT CASSSTGRFGSPLHF TRBD1 - TRBJ1-6 TRBV6-5
TGTGCCAGCAGTTACAAGGGACAGGGGAACTATGGCTACACCTTC CASSYKGQGNYGYTF TRBD1 - TRBJ1-2 TRBV6-5
TGCGCCAGCAGCCAAGTACTAGCGGGCACAGATACGCAGTATTTT CASSQVLAGTDTQYF TRBD2 - TRBJ2-3 TRBV4-3
TGTGCCAGCAGCGTCAGGGGGGCAACAGATACGCAGTATTTT CASSVRGATDTQYF - - TRBJ2-3 TRBV9
TGTGCCAGCAGTTTATCAGGGGCTGGGGGAAACACCATATATTTT CASSLSGAGGNTIYF - - TRBJ1-3 TRBV28
TGTGCCAGCAGCCAAGTTTGGGGGCGGAGTGAAGCTTTCTTT CASSQVWGRSEAFF - - TRBJ1-1 TRBV14
TGTGCCAGCAGCTTAGCGGGTACCAGGGGTCAAAACTATGGCTACACCTTC CASSLAGTRGQNYGYTF - - TRBJ1-2 TRBV7-2
TGCAGTGGGGGACAGTACTACGAGCAGTACTTC CSGGQYYEQYF TRBD1 - TRBJ2-7 TRBV20-1
TGCGCCAGCAGCCAGGAAGGGACAGGGGGCTGGGGGAGCACGCAGTATTTT CASSQEGTGGWGSTQYF TRBD1 - TRBJ2-3 TRBV4-1
TGTGCCAGCAGCTCCGACACGCACTATGGCTACACCTTC CASSSDTHYGYTF - - TRBJ1-2 TRBV7-9
TGTGCCAGCAGTTACAGGACGGGGTACGGCAATGAGCAGTTCTTC CASSYRTGYGNEQFF - - TRBJ2-1 TRBV6-5
TGCGCCAGCAGTCAATCCGAGATTGGCACAGATACGCAGTATTTT CASSQSEIGTDTQYF - once TRBJ2-3 TRBV23-1
TGTGCCAGCAGCCGGGGAAGGGTGGAGACCCAGTACTTC CASSRGRVETQYF - - TRBJ2-5 TRBV5-8
TGTGCCAGCAGCCAACCCGGGGGGCCAGGTCAGCCCCAGCATTTT CASSQPGGPGQPQHF - - TRBJ1-5 TRBV4-2
TGCGCCAGCAGCTTAACGAGCCATGGCTACACCTTC CASSLTSHGYTF - few TRBJ1-2 TRBV5-1
TGTGCCAGCAGTGCGGGACAACCGGGAAACATTCAGTACTTC CASSAGQPGNIQYF - - TRBJ2-4 TRBV2
TGTGCCAGCAGCCGGGCGGGGGGAGTAGATACGCAGTATTTT CASSRAGGVDTQYF TRBD2 - TRBJ2-3 TRBV7-6
TGCGCCAGCAGCTCAGGACTAGCCGAGGGGGAGCTGTTTTTT CASSSGLAEGELFF TRBD2 - TRBJ2-2 TRBV5-1
TGTGCCACCAGCAGACCTCAAGAGACCCAGTACTTC CATSRPQETQYF - - TRBJ2-5 TRBV15
TGCGCCAGCAGCCTCTCAGGGGGAAACACCATATATTTT CASSLSGGNTIYF - - TRBJ1-3 TRBV4-1
TGTGCCAGCAGCCTTACTTCGAGTGGTGGCTACACCTTC CASSLTSSGGYTF - few TRBJ1-2 TRBV7-3
TGTGCCAGCAGTTCCAGGGTACCCTACGAGCAGTACTTC CASSSRVPYEQYF - few TRBJ2-7 TRBV28
TGTGCCAGCAGCTTAGGACAAGGAAACACCATATATTTT CASSLGQGNTIYF - - TRBJ1-3 TRBV5-5